The T cell receptor beta chain described here comes from a study of cytomegalovirus exposure and HLA in healthy donors. The study's findings and limits: CMV serostatus was the only recorded immune exposure for donors.

As regards this clone: The antigen remains undetermined.

Primers included in the PCR were 60 Vbeta and 13 Jbeta primers. Measured with immunoSEQ multiplex PCR; TCRdb has only the in-frame clones, and not every one. Seen here are roughly 99,000 clones, roughly 73% observed once, and the top ten hold about 4%. The receptor was derived from a woman aged 40 to 50 in good health and CMV-seronegative. Sequenced input: PBMCs.

CDR3 loop: CASSSGGQGHGYTF. The CDR3 coding sequence is TGTGCCAGCAGCTCCGGGGGGCAGGGGCATGGCTACACCTTC. The chain carries TRBV7-6 and TRBJ1-2, with a possible D match to TRBD1 (6 bases). This CDR3 spans 14 amino acids. V lost 4 bases, J lost 6 bases, and 15 bases lay in between. The germline V gene encodes CDR1 SGHVS and CDR2 FNYEAQ. The full variable domain, completed using reference TRBV7-6 and TRBJ1-2, is GAGVSQSPRYKVTKRGQDVALRCDPISGHVSLYWYRQALGQGPEFLTYFNYEAQQDKSGLPNDRFSAERPEGSISTLTIQRTEQRDSAMYRCASSSGGQGHGYTFGSGTRLTVV.